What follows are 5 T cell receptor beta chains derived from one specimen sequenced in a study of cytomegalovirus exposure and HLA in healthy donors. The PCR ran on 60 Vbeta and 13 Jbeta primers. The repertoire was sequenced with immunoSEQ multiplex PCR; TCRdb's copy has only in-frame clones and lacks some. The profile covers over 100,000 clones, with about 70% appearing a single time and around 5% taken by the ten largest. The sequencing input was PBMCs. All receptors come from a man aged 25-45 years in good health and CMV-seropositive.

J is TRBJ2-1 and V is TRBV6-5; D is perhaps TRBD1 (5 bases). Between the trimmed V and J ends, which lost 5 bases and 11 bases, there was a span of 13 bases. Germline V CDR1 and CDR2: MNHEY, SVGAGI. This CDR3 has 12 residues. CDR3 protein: CASSEGAAQQFF. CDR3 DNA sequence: TGTGCCAGCAGTGAAGGGGCTGCCCAGCAGTTCTTC.

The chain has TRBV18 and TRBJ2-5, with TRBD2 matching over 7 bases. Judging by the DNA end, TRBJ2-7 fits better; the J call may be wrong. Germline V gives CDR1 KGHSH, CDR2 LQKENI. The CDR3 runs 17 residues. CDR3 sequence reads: CASSRSSPSGVSYEQYF. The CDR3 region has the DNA TGTGCCAGCTCACGAAGTAGTCCTAGCGGTGTATCCTACGAGCAGTACTTC.

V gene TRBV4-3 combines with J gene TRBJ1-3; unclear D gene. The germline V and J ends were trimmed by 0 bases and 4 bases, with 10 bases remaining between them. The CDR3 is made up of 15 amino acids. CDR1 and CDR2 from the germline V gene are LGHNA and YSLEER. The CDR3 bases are TGCGCCAGCAGCCAAGATGGAGATTTGGGAAACACCATATATTTT. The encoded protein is CASSQDGDLGNTIYF.

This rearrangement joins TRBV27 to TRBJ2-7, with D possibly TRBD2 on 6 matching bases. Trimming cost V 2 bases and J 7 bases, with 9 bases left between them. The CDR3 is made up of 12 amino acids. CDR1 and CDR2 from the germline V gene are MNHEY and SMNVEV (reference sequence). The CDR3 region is CASSLGRGEQYF. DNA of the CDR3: TGTGCCAGCAGTTTAGGCCGGGGGGAGCAGTACTTC.

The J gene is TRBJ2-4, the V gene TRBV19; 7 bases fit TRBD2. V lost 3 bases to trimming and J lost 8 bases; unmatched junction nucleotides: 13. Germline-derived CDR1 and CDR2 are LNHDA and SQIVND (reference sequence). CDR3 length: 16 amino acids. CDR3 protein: CASSMGGDPLRDIQYF. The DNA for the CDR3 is TGTGCCAGTAGTATGGGGGGGGACCCTCTACGGGACATTCAGTACTTC.